These T cell receptor beta chains were read from a single sample in a study of OX40 agonist ivuxolimab in advanced cancers. Here immunoSEQ multiplex PCR was the method, and the copy in TCRdb shows in-frame clones only, minus some. This table holds 70,000 to 95,000 clones, less than 95% found once. The source material was CD4+ or CD8+ T cells sorted from blood, sampled in a trial of the OX40 agonist ivuxolimab. These receptor sequences come from an adult with an advanced solid tumor such as melanoma, head and neck, liver or kidney cancer. Both conserved end residues are part of each CDR3. A D gene is named only where the DNA matches it firmly. Only some rows state a clone size, as once, few, many or a class for expanded clones.

J,V,size,D,CDR3,DNA
TRBJ1-1,TRBV5-6,NA,TRBD1,CASTIGDRGGTEAFF,TGTGCCAGCACCATTGGGGACAGGGGTGGCACTGAAGCTTTCTTT
TRBJ1-1,TRBV11-2,NA,TRBD1,CASSLETRGIEAFF,TGTGCCAGCAGCTTAGAAACCAGGGGGATTGAAGCTTTCTTT
TRBJ2-5,TRBV14,NA,NA,CASSQGVPGEETQYF,TGTGCCAGCAGCCAAGGGGTTCCGGGGGAAGAGACCCAGTACTTC
TRBJ2-3,TRBV7-9,NA,TRBD1,CASSRGRTDTQYF,TGTGCCAGCAGCAGGGGGCGCACAGATACGCAGTATTTT
TRBJ1-1,TRBV19,few,NA,CASSPQGTEAFF,TGTGCCAGTAGTCCACAGGGAACTGAAGCTTTCTTT
TRBJ2-3,TRBV18,NA,NA,CASSPPSQEAQYF,TGTGCCAGCTCACCACCGAGCCAGGAGGCGCAGTATTTT
TRBJ2-1,TRBV14,NA,NA,CASSQAPEGFYNEQFF,TGTGCCAGCAGCCAAGCCCCCGAAGGATTCTACAATGAGCAGTTCTTC
TRBJ1-2,TRBV5-1,NA,NA,CASSGTGEDGYTF,TGCGCCAGCAGCGGGACTGGGGAAGATGGCTACACCTTC
TRBJ1-1,TRBV10-3,NA,NA,CATDQGFDTEAFF,TGTGCCACGGATCAGGGATTCGACACTGAAGCTTTCTTT
TRBJ2-2,TRBV6-5,NA,TRBD2,CASKPGLATGELFF,TGTGCCAGCAAGCCGGGACTAGCGACCGGGGAGCTGTTTTTT
TRBJ2-7,TRBV5-1,few,TRBD1,CASSSQGAGDEQYF,TGCGCCAGCAGCTCACAGGGGGCCGGGGACGAGCAGTACTTC
TRBJ2-3,TRBV6-1,NA,TRBD2,CASSGSGTSGSTDTQYF,TGTGCCAGCAGTGGCTCGGGTACTAGCGGTTCTACAGATACGCAGTATTTT
TRBJ1-1,TRBV29-1,few,TRBD1,CSVGAGGTEAFF,TGCAGCGTTGGGGCAGGGGGCACTGAAGCTTTCTTT
TRBJ1-4,TRBV28,NA,NA,CASRRTVNNEKLFF,TGTGCCAGCAGGAGGACAGTGAATAATGAAAAACTGTTTTTT
TRBJ2-3,TRBV28,NA,TRBD2,CASSLFGGGMKTDTQYF,TGTGCCAGCAGCCTCTTCGGCGGGGGAATGAAGACAGATACGCAGTATTTT
TRBJ2-4,TRBV2,NA,NA,CASVEPGLAKNIQYF,TGTGCCAGCGTTGAGCCGGGACTAGCCAAAAACATTCAGTACTTC
TRBJ2-1,TRBV6-5,NA,NA,CASSYSGDMQFF,TGTGCCAGCAGTTACTCAGGGGACATGCAGTTCTTC
TRBJ2-2,TRBV7-8,NA,TRBD1,CASSLGRGTDTGELFF,TGTGCCAGCAGCTTAGGGCGAGGGACAGACACCGGGGAGCTGTTTTTT
TRBJ2-3,TRBV6-5,NA,TRBD1,CASKRDSSSTDTQYF,TGTGCCAGCAAACGGGACAGTTCTAGCACAGATACGCAGTATTTT
TRBJ2-7,TRBV30,NA,NA,CALQRGDTYEQYF,TGTGCCCTACAGAGGGGGGATACCTACGAGCAGTACTTC
TRBJ1-1,TRBV14,NA,NA,CASSQVRQLNTEAFF,TGTGCCAGCAGCCAAGTACGACAGTTGAACACTGAAGCTTTCTTT
TRBJ1-5,TRBV19,NA,NA,CASSWGDSNFYSNQPQHF,TGTGCCAGTAGTTGGGGAGACAGCAATTTTTATAGCAATCAGCCCCAGCATTTT
TRBJ1-6,TRBV6-5,few,TRBD1,CASSYSGQGVSPLHF,TGTGCCAGCAGTTACTCAGGACAGGGGGTTTCACCCCTCCACTTT
TRBJ2-7,TRBV5-6,NA,TRBD2,CASSFSGGAYEQYF,TGTGCCAGCAGCTTCTCCGGGGGGGCTTACGAGCAGTACTTC
TRBJ1-3,TRBV19,NA,NA,CASSIRHGNTIYF,TGTGCCAGTAGTATTCGACATGGAAACACCATATATTTT
TRBJ1-2,TRBV4-1,NA,NA,CASSQAGVGGYTF,TGCGCCAGCAGCCAAGCGGGGGTGGGAGGCTACACCTTC
TRBJ2-3,TRBV29-1,NA,NA,CSVDGQDAGEQYF,TGCAGCGTTGATGGACAGGACGCGGGGGAGCAGTATTTT
TRBJ2-6,TRBV6-1,NA,NA,CASSSVLGNVLTF,TGTGCCAGCAGCTCAGTGTTGGGCAACGTCCTGACTTTC
TRBJ2-7,TRBV6-5,NA,NA,CASSYFLSGLREQYF,TGTGCCAGCAGTTACTTTCTCTCGGGGCTCCGCGAGCAGTACTTC
TRBJ2-5,TRBV5-1,NA,TRBD1,CASRRDRGDETQYF,TGCGCCAGCAGGCGGGACAGGGGGGATGAGACCCAGTACTTC
TRBJ2-1,TRBV5-4,NA,NA,CASSVDSPVYNEQFF,TGTGCCAGCAGCGTCGACTCGCCTGTATACAATGAGCAGTTCTTC
TRBJ1-1,TRBV7-2,NA,NA,CASSSRGGITEAFF,TGTGCCAGCAGCTCTCGAGGAGGGATCACTGAAGCTTTCTTT
TRBJ2-3,TRBV6-1,NA,NA,CASSEASSLVPYF,TGTGCCAGCAGTGAAGCGAGTAGCCTGGTTCCGTATTTT
TRBJ1-2,TRBV7-9,NA,NA,CASSSSGRANYGYTF,TGTGCCAGCAGCTCCTCGGGCCGAGCTAACTATGGCTACACCTTC
TRBJ1-1,TRBV29-1,NA,NA,CSVDFSANTEAFF,TGCAGCGTTGATTTCTCAGCGAACACTGAAGCTTTCTTT
TRBJ2-5,TRBV18,NA,NA,CASSPNRPFQETQYF,TGTGCCAGCTCACCAAATCGGCCCTTTCAAGAGACCCAGTACTTC
TRBJ1-5,TRBV30,NA,NA,CAWTLPGPSVQPQHF,TGTGCCTGGACCCTTCCCGGGCCCTCAGTGCAGCCCCAGCATTTT
TRBJ1-1,TRBV28,NA,NA,CASNASPGTEAFF,TGTGCCAGCAACGCCAGCCCCGGGACTGAAGCTTTCTTT
TRBJ1-5,TRBV7-9,NA,NA,CASSSQGNQPQHF,TGTGCCAGCAGCTCCCAGGGCAATCAGCCCCAGCATTTT
TRBJ1-2,TRBV19,NA,NA,CASSTGRVLYGYTF,TGTGCCAGTAGTACAGGCAGAGTCCTTTATGGCTACACCTTC
TRBJ2-6,TRBV10-2,NA,NA,CASILPGTEGSGANVLTF,TGCGCCAGCATCCTACCCGGGACCGAAGGTTCTGGGGCCAACGTCCTGACTTTC
TRBJ1-6,TRBV9,NA,TRBD1,CASSVGDRSSPLHF,TGTGCCAGCAGCGTAGGGGACAGATCTTCACCCCTCCACTTT
TRBJ1-5,TRBV5-5,NA,TRBD1,CASSHRQGRSSNQPQHF,TGTGCCAGCAGCCATCGACAGGGGAGGAGTAGCAATCAGCCCCAGCATTTT
TRBJ2-5,TRBV4-1,NA,TRBD2,CASSQDGSGGAETQYF,TGCGCCAGCAGCCAAGACGGTAGCGGGGGGGCGGAGACCCAGTACTTC
TRBJ2-1,TRBV5-1,NA,NA,CASSTPRGFNEQFF,TGCGCCAGCAGCACTCCTAGGGGGTTCAATGAGCAGTTCTTC
TRBJ1-3,TRBV7-9,NA,NA,CASRDQPGNTIYF,TGTGCCAGCAGAGATCAACCCGGAAACACCATATATTTT
TRBJ2-1,TRBV5-1,NA,TRBD2,CASSLGLAGSSYNEQFF,TGCGCCAGCAGCCTTGGACTAGCGGGGAGCTCCTACAATGAGCAGTTCTTC
TRBJ1-5,TRBV28,few,NA,CASSPSYTFNQPQHF,TGTGCCAGCAGCCCATCTTACACATTCAATCAGCCCCAGCATTTT
TRBJ2-7,TRBV9,once,NA,CANSVGQNDLYEQYF,TGTGCCAACAGCGTAGGTCAAAACGACCTATACGAGCAGTACTTC
TRBJ2-4,TRBV19,NA,NA,CASSIGGVGQNIQYF,TGTGCCAGTAGTATAGGCGGGGTTGGCCAAAACATTCAGTACTTC
TRBJ1-2,TRBV15,NA,NA,CATSRPTLRVEDYGYTF,TGTGCCACCAGCAGGCCCACCCTCCGGGTAGAAGACTATGGCTACACCTTC
TRBJ2-1,TRBV5-1,NA,TRBD2,CASSESSGGYNEQFF,TGCGCCAGCAGCGAATCTAGCGGGGGGTACAATGAGCAGTTCTTC
TRBJ2-5,TRBV9,NA,NA,CASSVGNREETQYF,TGTGCCAGCAGCGTAGGGAACAGGGAGGAGACCCAGTACTTC
TRBJ2-2,TRBV7-9,NA,TRBD1,CASSWTGGRFGELFF,TGTGCCAGCAGCTGGACAGGGGGTCGGTTCGGGGAGCTGTTTTTT
TRBJ2-3,TRBV10-3,NA,NA,CAISEQSESTDTQYF,TGTGCCATCAGTGAGCAATCCGAAAGCACAGATACGCAGTATTTT
TRBJ2-3,TRBV13,NA,NA,CASSLLRTDTQYF,TGTGCCAGCAGCTTACTTCGGACAGATACGCAGTATTTT